A single sample gave rise to the 10 T cell receptor beta chains below, sequenced in a study of shared clonotypes between healthy human individuals (dated by TCRdb to 2018 to 2021). The receptor library was made with the immunoSEQ multiplex PCR assay. TCRdb provides this immuneACCESS table in a form limited to in-frame rearrangements. Some clones are lacking; in checked studies, under half of them reflect an unresolved V gene, and why the rest are absent is not known. For this sample the table gives more than 2,000,000 clones, of which approximately 95% were detected only once. Roughly 0.36% of the sample lies in the top ten. Material for sequencing was naive CD4+ T cells from PBMCs. This sample's cell subset or site label indicates: CD45RA+ positively selected. These receptors were taken from a man aged 18 to 29 in good health. Some clones in this sample may be carry-over from other donors' samples.

In the case of this clone: Other DNA sequences from this sample encode an identical CDR3 as well. This chain joins TRBV7-9 and TRBJ1-2; the D gene is possibly TRBD1 (5 bases). V was trimmed by 4 bases and J by 8 bases, leaving 8 bases between them. The length of the CDR3 is 11 residues. The V gene's germline CDR1 is SEHNR and CDR2 FQNEAQ (reference sequence). CDR3 residues: CASSSTGGYTF. In DNA, the CDR3 is TGTGCCAGCAGCTCCACAGGAGGCTACACCTTC.

The sample holds one count of this clone. The chain has TRBV27 and TRBJ2-7, with 7 bases aligning to TRBD2. The CDR3 is 15 amino acids. Trimming cost V 6 bases and J 6 bases; bases outside gene matches: 14. The germline gives CDR1 MNHEY, CDR2 SMNVEV (reference sequence). The CDR3 loop is CASSLLAQIGGEQYF. In DNA, the CDR3 is TGTGCCAGCAGCCTACTAGCGCAAATCGGGGGCGAGCAGTACTTC.

This clone was observed a single time. The V gene is TRBV28, the J gene TRBJ2-7, with TRBD1 identical over 8 bases. This CDR3 is 14 amino acids long. V lost 6 bases and J lost 6; bases outside the gene matches: 10. Germline V lookup: CDR1 MDHEN, CDR2 SYDVKM. CDR3 region: CASRTPGTGFEQYF. CDR3 sequence (DNA): TGTGCCAGCAGAACACCCGGGACAGGATTCGAGCAGTACTTC.

The rearrangement joins TRBV18 to TRBJ1-1; D unresolved. Germline V CDR1 and CDR2: KGHSH, LQKENI. CDR3 length: 13 residues. V lost 3 bases, J lost 5 bases, and 10 bases lay in between. The CDR3 loop reads CASSPAGETEAFF. CDR3 DNA: TGTGCCAGCTCACCCGCCGGGGAAACTGAAGCTTTCTTT.

About this clone itself: The limits of the CDR3 on the DNA are not certain, so only TCRdb's listed CDR3 is given. The CDR3 reads CASSQDFGPGGTDTQYF. The rearrangement joins TRBV4-1 to TRBJ2-3; the table's D call, TRBD1, was not checked against the DNA. The CDR3 length is 17 residues, termini included. The germline V gene encodes CDR1 MGHRA and CDR2 YSYEKL.

About this clone: This specimen includes other DNA sequences encoding the same CDR3. V usage is TRBV7-2 and J usage is TRBJ2-1; 8 nucleotides line up with TRBD1. V shed 6 bases, J shed 3 bases, and the junction held 7 bases outside the gene matches. The CDR3 runs to 15 residues. Germline V lookup: CDR1 SGHTA, CDR2 FQGNSA. CDR3 residues: CASSPDRGGYNEQFF. The CDR3 DNA sequence: TGTGCCAGCAGTCCCGACAGGGGTGGCTACAATGAGCAGTTCTTC.

This clone was counted a single time. The chain links TRBV5-1 to TRBJ2-7; the match to TRBD2 covers 12 bases. Germline V CDR1 and CDR2: SGHRS, YFSETQ. V lost 0 bases to trimming and J lost 1 base; unmatched junction nucleotides: 2. CDR3 size: 16 residues. The CDR3 spells CASSLGTSGESYEQYF. The CDR3 DNA reads TGCGCCAGCAGCTTGGGGACTAGCGGGGAATCCTACGAGCAGTACTTC.

The CDR3: CAWSARGRRTEAFF. CDR3 DNA sequence: TGTGCCTGGAGTGCCAGGGGGCGCCGCACTGAAGCTTTCTTT. This chain joins TRBV30 and TRBJ1-1; 8 nucleotides line up with TRBD1. Germline V lookup: CDR1 GTSNPN, CDR2 SVGIG (reference sequence). The CDR3 loop spans 14 amino acids. V lost 1 base and J lost 4; bases outside the gene matches: 5.

This clone showed up just once. This chain connects TRBV7-9 to TRBJ2-2, with D possibly being TRBD2 (5 bases). Germline V lookup: CDR1 SEHNR, CDR2 FQNEAQ (reference sequence). Trimming took off 5 bases at V and 0 bases at J, with 13 bases between the two ends. The CDR3 is made up of 16 amino acids. Here the CDR3 reads CASSPRLPTNTGELFF. DNA of the CDR3: TGTGCCAGCAGCCCTCGACTACCAACGAACACCGGGGAGCTGTTTTTT.

The rearrangement joins TRBV6-1 to TRBJ1-4; weak D call: TRBD1 (5 bases). The CDR3 contains 12 residues. Germline V gene lookup returns CDR1 MNHNS and CDR2 SASEGT. The V end was cut by 6 bases, the J end by 5 bases, with 7 bases between. CDR3 sequence reads: CASSRGNEKLFF. CDR3 in DNA: TGTGCCAGCAGCCGGGGGAATGAAAAACTGTTTTTT.